A single sample is the source of the 30 T cell receptor beta chains below, sequenced in a study of cytomegalovirus exposure and HLA in healthy donors. A multiplex PCR was run with 60 Vbeta primers and 13 Jbeta primers. Produced via immunoSEQ multiplex PCR; TCRdb's table is partial and in-frame only. The sample's table shows roughly 120,000 clones. Input material: PBMCs. These receptors were taken from a young man in good health and CMV-seronegative.

The chain joins TRBV7-8 to TRBJ2-5; D is unclear. This CDR3 region has 14 residues. The germline gives CDR1 SGHVS, CDR2 FQNEAQ. V was clipped by 6 bases and J by 2 bases, with 13 bases between them. The CDR3, as DNA: TGTGCCAGCAGTACCCAGGAATCTCAAGAGACCCAGTACTTC. This encodes CASSTQESQETQYF. Complete variable domain (other parts from reference TRBV7-8 and TRBJ2-5): GAGVSQSPRYKVAKRGQDVALRCDPISGHVSLFWYQQALGQGPEFLTYFQNEAQLDKSGLPSDRFFAERPEGSVSTLKIQRTQQEDSAVYLCASSTQESQETQYFGPGTRLLVL.

The rearrangement joins TRBV27 to TRBJ1-2; D gene uncertain. V was clipped by 4 bases and J by 5 bases, with 14 bases between them. Germline lookup yields CDR1 MNHEY and CDR2 SMNVEV (reference sequence). This CDR3 comprises 14 residues. The CDR3 is CASSSSYSPYGYTF. The CDR3 nucleotides read TGTGCCAGCAGTTCCTCTTATTCCCCTTATGGCTACACCTTC.

The J gene is TRBJ2-5, the V gene TRBV12-5; 7 positions agree with TRBD1. The CDR3 has 15 residues. Germline V gene sequence: CDR1 LGHNT, CDR2 FRNRAP. V was pared by 4 bases and J by 1 base, with 6 bases of the junction left unmatched. The CDR3 is CASGSLTGFQETQYF. As DNA, the CDR3 is TGTGCTAGTGGTTCCTTGACAGGGTTCCAAGAGACCCAGTACTTC. The full variable domain, rest sourced from reference TRBV12-5 and TRBJ2-5, is DARVTQTPRHKVTEMGQEVTMRCQPILGHNTVFWYRQTMMQGLELLAYFRNRAPLDDSGMPKDRFSAEMPDATLATLKIQPSEPRDSAVYFCASGSLTGFQETQYFGPGTRLLVL.

The chain carries TRBV6-6 and TRBJ2-7; 10 bases are shared with TRBD1. The V and J ends lost 8 bases and 2 bases, in that order; junction bases with no gene match: 3. CDR1 is MNHNY, CDR2 SVGAGI, per germline (reference sequence). There are 13 residues in the CDR3. The CDR3 is CASEGTGAYEQYF. DNA of the CDR3: TGTGCCAGCGAAGGGACAGGGGCCTACGAGCAGTACTTC.

V usage is TRBV19 and J usage is TRBJ2-7; 9 bases fit TRBD2. From germline, CDR1 is LNHDA and CDR2 SQIVND (reference sequence). V shed 1 base, J shed 7 bases, and the junction held 14 bases outside the gene matches. This CDR3 is 17 amino acids long. The CDR3 region is CASSIAGTSTAEGEQYF. The DNA of the CDR3 is TGTGCCAGTAGTATAGCCGGGACTAGCACCGCAGAGGGGGAGCAGTACTTC. Drawing the rest from reference TRBV19 and TRBJ2-7, the complete variable domain is DGGITQSPKYLFRKEGQNVTLSCEQNLNHDAMYWYRQDPGQGLRLIYYSQIVNDFQKGDIAEGYSVSREKKESFPLTVTSAQKNPTAFYLCASSIAGTSTAEGEQYFGPGTRLTVT.

About this clone itself: The germline gene is not matched at one end of the junction; a read error may be the cause. The V call is TRBV18, the J call TRBJ1-1, with 8 bases lining up with TRBD1. The CDR3 is 13 amino acids. Germline V lookup: CDR1 KGHSH, CDR2 LQKENI. The CDR3: CASSPGGGTEALF. CDR3 DNA sequence: TGTGCCAGCTCCCCAGGGGGCGGCACTGAAGCTCTCTTT.

The chain couples TRBV27 to TRBJ2-7, with a weak D call TRBD1 (5 bases). The CDR3 contains 17 residues. Between the trimmed V and J ends, which lost 4 bases and 4 bases, there was a span of 23 bases. Germline CDR1 and CDR2: MNHEY and SMNVEV (reference sequence). The CDR3 sequence is CASSSYIVQDRIYEQYF. CDR3 DNA sequence: TGTGCCAGCAGTTCCTACATCGTACAGGACCGTATATACGAGCAGTACTTC.

The chain uses TRBV7-9 and TRBJ2-7; 8 nucleotides line up with TRBD2. Per the germline V gene, CDR1 is SEHNR and CDR2 is FQNEAQ (reference sequence). With 5 bases clipped from V and 3 bases from J, the junction kept 9 bases outside the gene matches. The CDR3 loop spans 15 amino acids. CDR3 DNA: TGTGCCAGCAGCCTCGGGAGGGAAGCATTCTACGAGCAGTACTTC. Translation: CASSLGREAFYEQYF.

The rearrangement uses TRBV28 and TRBJ1-2; no firm D call. V was trimmed by 6 bases and J by 8 bases, leaving 19 bases between them. The CDR3 spans 14 residues. Looked up from germline, CDR1 is MDHEN and CDR2 is SYDVKM. The CDR3 DNA is TGTGCCAGCAGCCTAGGGAGGATCCGTAAGGGCTACACCTTC. Translating it yields CASSLGRIRKGYTF.

The chain recombines TRBV11-3 with TRBJ2-1, with 10 bases aligning to TRBD1. J gave up 8 bases and V 5 bases, and 9 bases lay outside the gene matches. Germline V gene lookup returns CDR1 SGHNT and CDR2 YENEEA. The CDR3 runs 15 residues. CDR3 nucleotide sequence: TGTGCCAGCAGCCCTCCCGGGACAGGGGTGGATGAGCAGTTCTTC. Amino acid sequence: CASSPPGTGVDEQFF.

CDR3 nucleotide sequence: TGTGCCAGCAGCTTAGAGGGGGGAAACGAGCAGTACTTC. Translated: CASSLEGGNEQYF. V usage is TRBV11-3 and J usage is TRBJ2-7; weak D call: TRBD2 (6 bases). Looked up from germline, CDR1 is SGHNT and CDR2 is YENEEA. V gave up 0 bases and J gave up 5 bases, with 8 bases separating them. The CDR3 runs 13 residues.

The chain links TRBV7-2 to TRBJ1-6, with TRBD1 matching 8 bases. The CDR3 runs 15 residues. Germline-derived CDR1 and CDR2 are SGHTA and FQGNSA. V lost 6 bases and J lost 5; bases outside the gene matches: 6. CDR3 in amino acids: CASSSRTGNNSPLHF. The CDR3 bases are TGTGCCAGCAGTTCAAGGACAGGGAATAATTCACCCCTCCACTTT.

The chain couples TRBV6-1 to TRBJ2-7, with D hard to call. This CDR3 contains 15 residues. Germline CDR1 MNHNS, CDR2 SASEGT. The V gene lost 2 bases and the J gene lost 3 bases, with 14 bases spanning the gap. The CDR3 DNA is TGTGCCAGCAGTGAACGGTCACCCGGCGGCTACGAGCAGTACTTC. Translation gives CASSERSPGGYEQYF.

J is TRBJ2-7 and V is TRBV5-4; TRBD1 aligns across 10 bases. Germline values: CDR1 SGHNT, CDR2 YYREEE (reference sequence). The CDR3 is 14 amino acids. Trimming removed 4 bases from V and 0 bases from J; junction bases left unmatched: 1. The CDR3 here is CASSRTGGSYEQYF. In DNA form, the CDR3 reads TGTGCCAGCAGCCGGACAGGGGGCTCCTACGAGCAGTACTTC.

V and J are TRBV2 and TRBJ1-5; D is undetermined. CDR3 length: 16 residues. With 5 bases removed from V and 8 bases from J, the gap between germline ends came to 22 bases. Germline V gene sequence: CDR1 SNHLY, CDR2 FYNNEI. CDR3 loop: CASSLGISERGEPQHF. The CDR3 DNA follows: TGTGCCAGCAGTCTTGGGATTTCCGAACGGGGAGAGCCCCAGCATTTT.

The gene calls are TRBV19 and TRBJ1-2; D not certain. There are 14 residues in the CDR3. CDR1 is LNHDA, CDR2 SQIVND, per germline (reference sequence). Trimming left V 0 bases short and J 2 bases short, with 7 bases between. The CDR3 DNA sequence: TGTGCCAGTAGTATAGATTCGGAGAACTATGGCTACACCTTC. This translates into CASSIDSENYGYTF.

The rearrangement links TRBV6-5 to TRBJ1-6, with TRBD1 as a possible D gene (6 bases). Germline V gives CDR1 MNHEY, CDR2 SVGAGI. The V and J ends lost 0 bases and 9 bases respectively, with 15 bases between them. The length of the CDR3 is 16 residues. CDR3 nucleotides: TGTGCCAGCAGTTACTCTAGTGGCAGGGGTGGTTCACCCCTCCACTTT. Residues: CASSYSSGRGGSPLHF.

Regarding this clone: The junction departs from germline at one end; a sequencing error may be responsible. This chain links TRBV7-8 with TRBJ1-5, with a weak D call TRBD1 (5 bases). CDR1 is SGHVS, CDR2 FQNEAQ, per germline. The length of the CDR3 is 15 residues. CDR3 loop: CASNLGGQSNQPQHF. In DNA form, the CDR3 reads TGTGCCAGCAACTTAGGTGGACAATCCAATCAGCCCCAGCATTTT. The full variable domain, with the rest looked up from reference TRBV7-8 and TRBJ1-5, is GAGVSQSPRYKVAKRGQDVALRCDPISGHVSLFWYQQALGQGPEFLTYFQNEAQLDKSGLPSDRFFAERPEGSVSTLKIQRTQQEDSAVYLCASNLGGQSNQPQHFGDGTRLSIL.

J is TRBJ2-3 and V is TRBV7-2; the match to TRBD1 covers 8 bases. The germline V gene has CDR1 SGHTA and CDR2 FQGNSA. J gave up 5 bases and V 1 base, and 8 bases lay outside the gene matches. This CDR3 is 16 amino acids long. CDR3 sequence: CASSLGATGAEDTQYF. As DNA, the CDR3 is TGTGCCAGCAGCTTAGGGGCGACAGGGGCGGAAGATACGCAGTATTTT. The full variable domain, completed using reference TRBV7-2 and TRBJ2-3, is GAGVSQSPSNKVTEKGKDVELRCDPISGHTALYWYRQSLGQGLEFLIYFQGNSAPDKSGLPSDRFSAERTGGSVSTLTIQRTQQEDSAVYLCASSLGATGAEDTQYFGPGTRLTVL.

The chain combines TRBV6-5 with TRBJ1-4, with TRBD1 matching over 7 bases. The trim removed 6 bases at V and 5 bases at J, leaving 6 bases unmatched. The CDR3 has 14 amino acids. Germline lookup yields CDR1 MNHEY and CDR2 SVGAGI. This chain's CDR3 is CASSLGTVNEKLFF. The DNA of the CDR3 is TGTGCCAGCAGCCTAGGGACAGTAAATGAAAAACTGTTTTTT.

The V and J genes are TRBV5-1 and TRBJ2-2; 9 bases agree with TRBD2. The CDR3 runs to 17 residues. Germline V lookup: CDR1 SGHRS, CDR2 YFSETQ. The junction had 7 bases not matched to a gene; V was cut back by 4 bases and J by 0 bases. CDR3 protein: CASSAYSGGSNTGELFF. DNA for the CDR3: TGCGCCAGCAGCGCCTATAGCGGGGGTTCGAACACCGGGGAGCTGTTTTTT.

This chain links TRBV18 with TRBJ1-3; D ambiguous. The V gene lost 2 bases and the J gene lost 3 bases, with 20 bases spanning the gap. CDR3 length: 18 residues. Germline lookup yields CDR1 KGHSH and CDR2 LQKENI. The CDR3 loop reads CASSPTWLDSAYGNTIYF. DNA for the CDR3: TGTGCCAGCTCACCAACTTGGTTAGACTCTGCTTATGGAAACACCATATATTTT.

The V call is TRBV9, the J call TRBJ2-3; 12 positions agree with TRBD2. The germline V gene encodes CDR1 SGDLS and CDR2 YYNGEE. With V trimmed by 1 base and J by 6 bases, 3 bases remained unmatched. The CDR3 length is 15 residues. The CDR3 DNA follows: TGTGCCAGCAGCGTACTGGGGACTAGCGGGGATACGCAGTATTTT. Protein sequence: CASSVLGTSGDTQYF.

CDR3 DNA sequence: TGTGCCAGCAGGCGACAGGTGAACACTGAAGCTTTCTTT. It specifies CASRRQVNTEAFF. This chain uses TRBV2 with TRBJ1-1; D is possibly TRBD1 (6 bases). The V end lost 6 bases, the J end lost 0 bases, and 8 bases lay between the germline ends. Germline V CDR1 and CDR2: SNHLY, FYNNEI. This CDR3 contains 13 residues. The entire variable domain, with the rest obtained from reference TRBV2 and TRBJ1-1, is as follows: EPEVTQTPSHQVTQMGQEVILRCVPISNHLYFYWYRQILGQKVEFLVSFYNNEISEKSEIFDDQFSVERPDGSNFTLKIRSTKLEDSAMYFCASRRQVNTEAFFGQGTRLTVV.

V usage is TRBV6-5 and J usage is TRBJ1-2, with 9 bases fitting TRBD1. Germline CDR1 reads MNHEY; CDR2 reads SVGAGI. The CDR3 sequence is 15 residues long. Germline trimming cut 6 bases from V and 3 bases from J; bases unmatched to any gene: 8. The CDR3 loop reads CASSQDRGFYYGYTF. In nucleotides, the CDR3 is TGTGCCAGCAGCCAGGACAGGGGATTTTACTATGGCTACACCTTC.

This chain uses TRBV29-1 with TRBJ2-3; the D gene is possibly TRBD1 (5 bases). In germline, CDR1 is SQVTM, CDR2 ANQGSEA. The CDR3 consists of 12 residues. The ends were cut back, 5 bases at V and 2 bases at J, with 8 bases in the middle. For the CDR3, the DNA is TGCAGCGTTAGGACATCCACAGATACGCAGTATTTT. Its translation is CSVRTSTDTQYF.

V gene TRBV4-3 combines with J gene TRBJ1-1; the D gene is possibly TRBD1 (5 bases). The CDR3 runs to 15 residues. Germline lookup yields CDR1 LGHNA and CDR2 YSLEER. V lost 0 bases and J lost 4, with 12 bases in between. The CDR3 is CASSQDRQGGTEAFF. CDR3 sequence (DNA): TGCGCCAGCAGCCAAGATCGGCAGGGAGGCACTGAAGCTTTCTTT.

The gene calls are TRBV19 and TRBJ2-1; weak D call: TRBD2 (7 bases). CDR1 and CDR2 (germline): LNHDA, SQIVND (reference sequence). V dropped 4 bases and J dropped 2 bases, with 12 bases sitting between them. This CDR3 has 15 amino acids. Here the CDR3 reads CASSSTGGTYNEQFF. The CDR3, as DNA: TGTGCCAGTAGTAGTACGGGGGGCACCTACAATGAGCAGTTCTTC.

The chain carries TRBV7-2 and TRBJ2-5; D perhaps matches TRBD2 (5 bases). This CDR3 contains 14 residues. The germline V gene has CDR1 SGHTA and CDR2 FQGNSA. V was shortened by 3 bases and J by 0 bases, with 8 bases between the two germline ends. The CDR3 coding sequence is TGTGCCAGCAGCTTGGACTCGTACCAAGAGACCCAGTACTTC. Protein sequence: CASSLDSYQETQYF.

The chain uses TRBV18 and TRBJ1-2; 9 positions match TRBD1. CDR3 size: 17 residues. Germline V gives CDR1 KGHSH, CDR2 LQKENI. Trimming took 2 bases from V and 8 from J; bases not matched to a gene: 15. This CDR3 is CASSPLTGGTPGGGYTF. The DNA of the CDR3 is TGTGCCAGCTCACCATTGACAGGGGGGACGCCCGGTGGGGGCTACACCTTC.